The text below deals with one T cell receptor beta chain. The germline V gene has CDR1 SGHRS and CDR2 YFSETQ. V gave up 7 bases and J gave up 5 bases; unmatched junction bases: 17. There are 17 residues in the CDR3. The entry originates in a study of glioma-infiltrating T cells after dendritic cell vaccination. Primers: 60 V beta forward and 13 J beta reverse. Profiled with immunoSEQ multiplex PCR; TCRdb holds only in-frame clones, not every one. Of about 64,000 clones listed, about 81% were seen once; the top ten hold 9.2%. This receptor was obtained from a human donor with glioblastoma. V and J are TRBV5-1 and TRBJ2-5; 10 bases match TRBD2. Sequences were derived from blood, sampled before dendritic cell vaccination. As DNA, the CDR3 is TGCGCCAGCGGCTCTGGAGCGGGGGGGCGGGTCCTGGAGACCCAGTACTTC. This gives the protein CASGSGAGGRVLETQYF.